These T cell receptor beta chains were read from a single sample in a study of blood T cell repertoires in COVID-19. Profiled with immunoSEQ multiplex PCR; TCRdb holds only in-frame clones, not every one. Of about 13,000 clones listed, 70% to 90% were seen once; the top ten hold roughly 2.5%. Sequenced material: peripheral blood. The receptors shown here come from a human donor in a cohort sampled during active COVID-19. Each CDR3 is given without its conserved first and last residue.

V: TRBV5-1; J: TRBJ2-1; CDR3: ASSTSSPGAYNEQF
V: TRBV5-1; J: TRBJ1-2; CDR3: ASSFADGYT
V: TRBV23-1; J: TRBJ2-3; CDR3: ASSPLAYGTDTQY
V: TRBV19; J: TRBJ2-7; CDR3: ASSPRGSGGSEQY
V: TRBV4-1; J: TRBJ1-1; CDR3: ASSQPIGLNTEAF
V: TRBV7-2; J: TRBJ2-5; CDR3: ASSLNPRETQY
V: TRBV27; J: TRBJ2-7; CDR3: ASSLSIPGQVSEQY
V: TRBV3-1/TRBV3-2; J: TRBJ2-7; CDR3: ASSQDRGSEQY
V: TRBV5-1; J: TRBJ1-5; CDR3: ASSLGTGQGASQPQH
V: TRBV6-5; J: TRBJ1-1; CDR3: ASSYSYVSTEAF
V: TRBV6-5; J: TRBJ2-5; CDR3: ASKQQGLKTQY
V: TRBV6-5; J: TRBJ2-7; CDR3: ASSKKRTIYEQY
V: TRBV4-3; J: TRBJ2-7; CDR3: ASSHALAGGHSSYEQY
V: TRBV11-2; J: TRBJ2-1; CDR3: ASSQHGLDSYNEQF
V: TRBV6-2/TRBV6-3; J: TRBJ2-2; CDR3: ASSYSGATVVLF
V: TRBV15; J: TRBJ1-2; CDR3: ATSRPGGADGYT
V: TRBV4-3; J: TRBJ2-1; CDR3: ASSQEGLDNEQF
V: TRBV12-3/TRBV12-4; J: TRBJ1-2; CDR3: ASSLLGLAT
V: TRBV5-1; J: TRBJ1-6; CDR3: ASSLTDRGSPLH
V: TRBV19; J: TRBJ2-7; CDR3: ASSKGSGSYEQY
V: TRBV7-8; J: TRBJ2-5; CDR3: ASSLVQNQETQY
V: TRBV7-3; J: TRBJ2-7; CDR3: ASSLSTGAEQY
V: TRBV19; J: TRBJ2-7; CDR3: ASSSGGYEQY
V: TRBV18; J: TRBJ1-2; CDR3: ASSKSYRENYGYT
V: TRBV12-5; J: TRBJ2-7; CDR3: ASGLGTSGEQY
V: TRBV27; J: TRBJ1-1; CDR3: ASILDSLNTEAF
V: TRBV5-1; J: TRBJ1-2; CDR3: ASSLGLVYGYT
V: TRBV5-1; J: TRBJ2-7; CDR3: ASSPVGASYEQY
V: TRBV4-3; J: TRBJ2-7; CDR3: ASSQDLAGGSYEQY
V: TRBV6-5; J: TRBJ1-1; CDR3: ASRAAMNTEAF
V: TRBV27; J: TRBJ2-3; CDR3: ASSTLTDTQY
V: TRBV6-5; J: TRBJ1-1; CDR3: ASSSRQGAMNTEAF
V: TRBV5-1; J: TRBJ2-3; CDR3: ASSPPLAGSTQY
V: TRBV7-6; J: TRBJ2-7; CDR3: ASKGTDLDEQY
V: TRBV7-9; J: TRBJ1-1; CDR3: ASSSGAGGTEAF
V: TRBV15; J: TRBJ2-7; CDR3: ATSRAQGSSYEQY
V: TRBV6-2/TRBV6-3; J: TRBJ1-1; CDR3: ASSYSTHRGQGTEAF
V: TRBV19; J: TRBJ2-1; CDR3: ASTIQGLYNEQF
V: TRBV19; J: TRBJ2-7; CDR3: ASSSGDIGGDEQY